The 27 T cell receptor beta chains below were found in one sample sequenced in a study of blood T cell repertoires in COVID-19. Sequencing was performed with immunoSEQ multiplex PCR; in TCRdb, only in-frame clones are kept and a portion is missing. The repertoire has 140,000 to 150,000 clones, 84% of them found once; the top ten carry under 7%. The sequenced sample was PBMCs or T cells enriched from blood (not recorded which). All receptors derive from a woman aged 50 to 60 who had been exposed to COVID-19.

The chain couples TRBV7-2 to TRBJ1-3; 11 bases line up with TRBD1. After removal of 6 bases from V and 4 bases from J, the junction contained 5 bases not matched to a gene. The length of the CDR3 is 15 residues. CDR1 is SGHTA and CDR2 is FQGNSA in the germline V gene. DNA of the CDR3: TGTGCCAGCAGTGGACAGGGGGCTTCAGGAAACACCATATATTTT. Protein product: CASSGQGASGNTIYF.

Only one count was recorded for this clone. This chain uses TRBV11-2 with TRBJ1-6, with 7 bases matching TRBD1. The CDR3 length is 15 residues. Germline V CDR1 and CDR2: SGHAT, FQNNGV. Trimming at V came to 4 bases and at J to 6 bases, leaving 6 bases not matched to a gene. The CDR3 DNA follows: TGTGCCAGCAGCTACAGGGGAGGTGGTAATTCACCCCTCCACTTT. This codes for CASSYRGGGNSPLHF.

The rearrangement uses TRBV27 and TRBJ1-1; D possibly corresponds to TRBD1 (6 bases). The length of the CDR3 is 13 residues. Trimming stripped 5 bases from V and 8 bases from J, with 15 bases between. Germline-derived CDR1 and CDR2 are MNHEY and SMNVEV (reference sequence). The CDR3: CASSPGGPSEAFF. CDR3 DNA: TGTGCCAGCAGTCCCGGGGGGCCTTCGGAAGCTTTCTTT.

The chain links TRBV5-6 to TRBJ1-1; tentatively, D is TRBD1 (5 bases). V lost 0 bases, J lost 1 base, and 10 bases lay in between. The CDR3 loop spans 15 amino acids. The germline V gene encodes CDR1 SGHDT and CDR2 YYEEEE. The CDR3 DNA is TGTGCCAGCAGCTTGGTAGGACATGGGAACACTGAAGCTTTCTTT. Protein product: CASSLVGHGNTEAFF.

The chain has TRBV5-1 and TRBJ2-3; 7 bases match TRBD1. Germline V lookup: CDR1 SGHRS, CDR2 YFSETQ. V trimming: 4 bases; J trimming: 3 bases; junction bases outside the gene matches: 8. The length of the CDR3 is 15 residues. CDR3 in amino acids: CASSPARGWTDTQYF. The CDR3 bases are TGCGCCAGCAGCCCAGCCAGGGGGTGGACAGATACGCAGTATTTT.

This chain links TRBV7-2 with TRBJ2-7; possibly TRBD1 for D (6 bases). The CDR3 is made up of 13 amino acids. V lost 3 bases to trimming and J lost 13 bases, with 19 bases between them. Germline assignment: CDR1 SGHTA and CDR2 FQGNSA. The CDR3 DNA reads as TGTGCCAGCAGCTTTAACACAGGGTCTAGGGCTTACTTC. It translates to CASSFNTGSRAYF.

The V call is TRBV27, the J call TRBJ1-3, with D perhaps matching TRBD1 (5 bases). CDR3 size: 14 residues. Germline V gives CDR1 MNHEY, CDR2 SMNVEV (reference sequence). V lost 6 bases and J 0 bases, leaving 9 bases between the germline ends. The CDR3 sequence is CASSLTVSGNTIYF. CDR3 bases: TGTGCCAGCAGCCTGACAGTCTCTGGAAACACCATATATTTT.

V is TRBV4-2 and J is TRBJ1-2; no firm D call. Germline V CDR1 and CDR2: LGHNA, YNFKEQ. The CDR3 spans 16 residues. V lost 0 bases and J lost 6, with 17 bases in between. The CDR3 DNA follows: TGTGCCAGCAGCCAAGAACACGGGGTACGGGTTCATGGCTACACCTTC. This encodes CASSQEHGVRVHGYTF.

This clone was counted once. V and J are TRBV7-6 and TRBJ2-3; the match to TRBD1 covers 10 bases. The CDR3 is 15 amino acids. CDR1 and CDR2 (germline): SGHVS, FNYEAQ. Trimming cost V 5 bases and J 3 bases; bases outside gene matches: 5. The CDR3 reads CASSVRQGATDTQYF. In DNA form, the CDR3 reads TGTGCCAGCAGCGTACGACAGGGGGCGACAGATACGCAGTATTTT.

This clone was counted between two and nine times. The CDR3 region has the DNA TGTGCCAGCAGTCGTGGAGAGGTCGGCTACACCTTC. This translates into CASSRGEVGYTF. This sequence joins TRBV12-3 or TRBV12-4 and TRBJ1-2, with D uncertain. V was cut by 5 bases and J by 8 bases, with 12 bases left in between. The CDR3 extends over 12 amino acids.

V usage is TRBV5-5 and J usage is TRBJ1-4, with D perhaps TRBD1 (5 bases). CDR3 length: 15 amino acids. Per the germline V gene, CDR1 is SGHKS and CDR2 is YYEKEE (reference sequence). The germline V and J ends were trimmed by 0 bases and 10 bases, with 16 bases remaining between them. CDR3 nucleotides: TGTGCCAGCAGCTTGGGGGTCCCGGACATGGGAAAACTGTTTTTT. This sequence encodes CASSLGVPDMGKLFF.

The chain has TRBV9 and TRBJ1-2; no definite D call. The CDR3 is made up of 15 amino acids. Deletions cut 2 bases from V and 3 bases from J, with 14 bases between. Per germline, CDR1 SGDLS and CDR2 YYNGEE. This chain's CDR3 is CASSVTLNPHYGYTF. The CDR3, as DNA: TGTGCCAGCAGCGTGACACTGAATCCCCACTATGGCTACACCTTC.

The sample holds a few counts of this clone. V and J are TRBV15 and TRBJ1-4, with D perhaps matching TRBD1 (5 bases). In germline, CDR1 is LNHNV, CDR2 YYDKDF (reference sequence). V was cut by 0 bases and J by 7 bases, with 12 bases left in between. The CDR3 length is 15 residues. For the CDR3, the DNA is TGTGCCACCAGCAGAGACGAAGGGGTACGTGAAAAACTGTTTTTT. As protein: CATSRDEGVREKLFF.

This clone was seen only a few times. V usage is TRBV25-1 and J usage is TRBJ1-2; 11 bases agree with TRBD1. After removal of 6 bases from V and 8 bases from J, the junction contained 5 bases not matched to a gene. Germline V lookup: CDR1 MGHDK, CDR2 SYGVNS. CDR3 length equals 13 residues. CDR3 residues: CASSGQGALGYTF. As DNA, the CDR3 is TGTGCCAGCAGCGGACAGGGGGCGTTGGGCTACACCTTC.

The V call is TRBV5-1, the J call TRBJ2-1; the match to TRBD1 covers 8 bases. CDR3 length equals 17 residues. From germline, CDR1 is SGHRS and CDR2 YFSETQ. The ends lost 0 bases at V and 2 bases at J; junction bases unmatched: 7. The CDR3 here is CASSLEGRQGPYNEQFF. DNA of the CDR3: TGCGCCAGCAGCTTGGAGGGCCGACAGGGGCCCTACAATGAGCAGTTCTTC.

The J gene is TRBJ2-7, the V gene TRBV19, with 13 bases matching TRBD2. Germline CDR1 and CDR2: LNHDA and SQIVND (reference sequence). The CDR3 sequence is 17 residues long. J lost 4 bases, V lost 4 bases, and 10 bases had no gene match. CDR3 amino acids: CASSRLTSGGASYEQYF. The CDR3 DNA sequence: TGTGCCAGTAGTAGACTAACTAGCGGGGGGGCCTCGTACGAGCAGTACTTC.

The chain couples TRBV10-2 to TRBJ2-1, with TRBD1 matching 8 bases. The CDR3 has 14 residues. Unmatched junction bases numbered 8, after V lost 6 bases and J lost 7 bases. Germline V gene sequence: CDR1 WSHSY, CDR2 SAAADI. The CDR3 DNA follows: TGCGCCAGCAGGGGGACAGGCGAGCGGAATGAGCAGTTCTTC. Encoded protein: CASRGTGERNEQFF.

V gene TRBV7-3 combines with J gene TRBJ2-2, with TRBD1 identical over 8 bases. V was pared by 0 bases and J by 1 base, with 4 bases of the junction left unmatched. Germline CDR1 reads SGHTA; CDR2 reads FQGTGA. The CDR3 extends over 17 amino acids. DNA for the CDR3: TGTGCCAGCAGCTTAACCAGGGGGACAGGGAACACCGGGGAGCTGTTTTTT. It translates to CASSLTRGTGNTGELFF.

This chain uses TRBV6-1 with TRBJ2-6; 10 bases map to TRBD1. CDR1 MNHNS and CDR2 SASEGT come from the germline V gene. This CDR3 contains 17 residues. The junction had 6 bases not matched to a gene; V was cut back by 4 bases and J by 3 bases. The CDR3 DNA sequence: TGTGCCAGCAGTGCGACAGGGGGCTTGAATGGGGCCAACGTCCTGACTTTC. Protein: CASSATGGLNGANVLTF.

The rearrangement joins TRBV6-2 or TRBV6-3 to TRBJ2-1, with a possible D match to TRBD1 (5 bases). Trimming left V 6 bases short and J 9 bases short, with 18 bases between. CDR1 is MNHEY and CDR2 is SVGEGT in the germline V gene. This CDR3 contains 14 residues. CDR3 DNA sequence: TGTGCCAGCAGCCCTACCCCGAAAGGGGCTGAGCAGTTCTTC. It translates to CASSPTPKGAEQFF.

This clone came up a few times. V gene TRBV27 combines with J gene TRBJ1-3; D gene unclear. The CDR3 is 13 amino acids. V lost 5 bases and J 3 bases, leaving 8 bases between the germline ends. CDR1 is MNHEY, CDR2 SMNVEV, per germline (reference sequence). The DNA for the CDR3 is TGTGCCAGCAGTATCAACGGTGGAAACACCATATATTTT. This translates into CASSINGGNTIYF.

The chain links TRBV3-1 (or the pseudogene TRBV3-2) to TRBJ1-4; 7 bases are a match to TRBD1. The junction had 11 bases not matched to a gene; V was cut back by 2 bases and J by 8 bases. The CDR3 runs 16 residues. The germline V gene encodes CDR1 LGHDT and CDR2 YNNKEL (reference sequence). CDR3 in amino acids: CASSQRRTGWEEKLFF. For the CDR3, the DNA is TGTGCCAGCAGCCAACGACGGACAGGTTGGGAAGAAAAACTGTTTTTT.

The V call is TRBV11-2, the J call TRBJ1-1; TRBD1 might be the D (6 bases). This CDR3 contains 14 residues. With 5 bases removed from V and 0 bases from J, the gap between germline ends came to 10 bases. Germline-derived CDR1 and CDR2 are SGHAT and FQNNGV. The CDR3 is CASSTTGMNTEAFF. The DNA for the CDR3 is TGTGCCAGCAGCACAACAGGGATGAACACTGAAGCTTTCTTT.

In this sample, this clone turned up many times. V usage is TRBV19 and J usage is TRBJ2-1; 9 nucleotides line up with TRBD2. Germline V lookup: CDR1 LNHDA, CDR2 SQIVND (reference sequence). The CDR3 spans 13 residues. V shed 4 bases and J 9 bases; nucleotides not matched to a gene: 4. CDR3 sequence (DNA): TGTGCCAGTAGTAGCGGGGGGGCCGGTGAGCAGTTCTTC. Translating it yields CASSSGGAGEQFF.

The chain uses TRBV7-9 and TRBJ1-1, with 8 bases matching TRBD1. Germline CDR1 SEHNR, CDR2 FQNEAQ (reference sequence). V gave up 7 bases and J gave up 3 bases; unmatched junction bases: 13. This CDR3 is 16 amino acids long. The CDR3 spells CASTKRQGRNYTEAFF. Here the CDR3 DNA reads TGTGCCAGCACCAAAAGACAGGGGAGGAATTACACTGAAGCTTTCTTT.

The chain couples TRBV7-9 to TRBJ1-1; D may be TRBD1 (6 bases). The CDR3 is 15 amino acids. V lost 5 bases and J lost 1, with 14 bases in between. Germline lookup yields CDR1 SEHNR and CDR2 FQNEAQ (reference sequence). This CDR3 is CASSLDGTPNTEAFF. CDR3 nucleotides: TGTGCCAGCAGCCTGGACGGGACACCGAACACTGAAGCTTTCTTT.

The chain joins TRBV19 to TRBJ2-5; D is perhaps TRBD2 (6 bases). Deletions cut 6 bases from V and 8 bases from J, with 16 bases between. The CDR3 totals 13 residues. Germline loops: CDR1 LNHDA, CDR2 SQIVND (reference sequence). CDR3 nucleotides: TGTGCCAGTAGATCCGACGGGACTCCCACCCAGTACTTC. The encoded protein is CASRSDGTPTQYF. The full variable domain, in which reference TRBV19 and TRBJ2-5 provide the parts outside the CDR3, is DGGITQSPKYLFRKEGQNVTLSCEQNLNHDAMYWYRQDPGQGLRLIYYSQIVNDFQKGDIAEGYSVSREKKESFPLTVTSAQKNPTAFYLCASRSDGTPTQYFGPGTRLLVL.